Below, 28 T cell receptor beta chains from the same sample are listed, as sequenced in a study of shared clonotypes between healthy human individuals. The repertoire was sequenced with immunoSEQ multiplex PCR; TCRdb's copy has only in-frame clones and lacks some. The table shows nearly 500,000 clones, with about three quarters occurring only once. The sequencing sample was made of PBMCs. The receptor set was obtained from a woman aged 40-49 years in good health. Some clones in this sample may be carry-over from other donors' samples.

The chain is built from TRBV2 and TRBJ2-7; 9 nucleotides line up with TRBD2. TRBJ2-5 explains the end of the DNA better; the J call may be wrong. The CDR3 extends over 17 amino acids. CDR1 SNHLY and CDR2 FYNNEI come from the germline V gene. The CDR3 region is CASSLALGGRVGETQYF. DNA of the CDR3: TGTGCCAGCAGCCTGGCCTTGGGCGGGAGGGTAGGCGAGACCCAGTACTTC.

The chain uses TRBV11-3 and TRBJ2-2; either TRBD1 or TRBD2 may supply D (5 bases each). From germline, CDR1 is SGHNT and CDR2 YENEEA. V was pared by 2 bases and J by 6 bases, with 10 bases between. The length of the CDR3 is 14 residues. Written as DNA, the CDR3 is TGTGCCAGCAGCTTATTCGGGACGCCCGGGGAGCTGTTTTTT. Its translation is CASSLFGTPGELFF.

This chain uses TRBV5-1 with TRBJ2-5; D gene unclear. The CDR3 is 13 residues long. V was clipped by 0 bases and J by 4 bases, with 7 bases between them. The germline CDR1 and CDR2 sequences are SGHRS and YFSETQ. CDR3 coding DNA: TGCGCCAGCAGCTTGGGGTGGGGAGAGACCCAGTACTTC. Translated, it gives CASSLGWGETQYF.

The genes are TRBV7-3 and TRBJ2-5, with D uncertain. The CDR3 has 14 residues. Germline lookup yields CDR1 SGHTA and CDR2 FQGTGA. The V gene lost 1 base and the J gene lost 1 base, with 7 bases spanning the gap. CDR3 residues: CASSLNGVQETQYF. The CDR3 region has the DNA TGTGCCAGCAGCTTAAACGGAGTCCAAGAGACCCAGTACTTC.

With regard to this clone: It is likely a read error: a sequence one base away is far more abundant. The identical CDR3 is also encoded by other nucleotide sequences in the sample. The chain uses TRBV29-1 and TRBJ1-1, with TRBD1 as a possible D gene (5 bases). This CDR3 is built from 14 residues. The V gene lost 6 bases and the J gene lost 3 bases, with 17 bases spanning the gap. The V gene's germline CDR1 is SQVTM and CDR2 ANQGSEA. CDR3 bases: TGCAGCGTCCTCGGATGGGGGTCGGACACTGAAGCTTTCTTT. As protein: CSVLGWGSDTEAFF.

J is TRBJ2-5 and V is TRBV5-6; D is perhaps TRBD2 (5 bases). TRBJ2-7 explains the end of the DNA better; the J call may be wrong. The germline V gene has CDR1 SGHDT and CDR2 YYEEEE. The CDR3 extends over 11 amino acids. The CDR3 protein is CASSRGYEQYF. CDR3 sequence (DNA): TGTGCCAGCAGCCGGGGTTACGAGCAGTACTTC.

This clone was seen a handful of times. V is TRBV10-3 and J is TRBJ2-2; 9 positions agree with TRBD2. The germline V gene encodes CDR1 ENHRY and CDR2 SYGVKD. V lost 10 bases, J lost 3 bases, and 9 bases stayed unmatched. This CDR3 spans 15 amino acids. CDR3 region: CATVAGEWDTGELFF. The CDR3 coding sequence is TGTGCCACCGTAGCGGGAGAATGGGACACCGGGGAGCTGTTTTTT.

The chain joins TRBV5-1 to TRBJ2-2; TRBD2 matches at 9 bases. The CDR3 extends over 16 amino acids. CDR1 and CDR2 (germline): SGHRS, YFSETQ. V was clipped by 4 bases and J by 0 bases; unmatched bases: 4. CDR3 sequence reads: CASSRREGSNTGELFF. DNA for the CDR3: TGCGCCAGCAGCCGGCGGGAGGGATCGAACACCGGGGAGCTGTTTTTT.

This clone came up a few times. J is TRBJ1-3 and V is TRBV28; D is ambiguous. Germline lookup yields CDR1 MDHEN and CDR2 SYDVKM. Trimming removed 5 bases from V and 1 base from J, with 9 bases in between. This CDR3 is 14 amino acids long. The CDR3 here is CASSPFLSGNTIYF. CDR3 DNA: TGTGCCAGCAGTCCCTTCTTGTCTGGAAACACCATATATTTT.

V and J are TRBV7-6 and TRBJ2-7; TRBD2 matches 8 bases. The CDR3 consists of 15 residues. J was trimmed by 5 bases and V by 3 bases; bases with no gene match: 9. Per germline, CDR1 SGHVS and CDR2 FNYEAQ. CDR3: CASSFHLAGRNEQYF. The CDR3 DNA sequence: TGTGCCAGCAGCTTCCACTTAGCGGGAAGAAACGAGCAGTACTTC.

The chain employs TRBV7-9 and TRBJ1-2, with D possibly matching TRBD1 (5 bases). This CDR3 has 17 amino acids. V gave up 4 bases and J gave up 4 bases, with 22 bases separating them. From germline, CDR1 is SEHNR and CDR2 FQNEAQ (reference sequence). CDR3 protein: CASSSSLTLGDPYGYTF. CDR3 in DNA: TGTGCCAGCAGCTCCTCCCTGACACTGGGGGATCCCTATGGCTACACCTTC.

In its sample, this clone was seen a few times. This CDR3 is also generated by other DNA sequences in the sample. The rearrangement joins TRBV18 to TRBJ1-3, with a tentative D call TRBD1 (5 bases). V was cut by 3 bases and J by 4 bases, with 7 bases left in between. Germline V gives CDR1 KGHSH, CDR2 LQKENI. CDR3 length: 13 residues. CDR3 sequence reads: CASSPGRGNTIYF. CDR3 nucleotide sequence: TGTGCCAGCTCACCGGGACGAGGAAACACCATATATTTT.

This chain links TRBV15 with TRBJ2-5; 11 bases are shared with TRBD2. In germline, CDR1 is LNHNV, CDR2 YYDKDF (reference sequence). V lost 5 bases and J lost 2; bases outside the gene matches: 4. CDR3 length: 15 residues. CDR3 nucleotide sequence: TGTGCCACCAGCGTAGCGGGAGGGCTACAAGAGACCCAGTACTTC. Its protein product is CATSVAGGLQETQYF.

Worth noting for this clone: It is likely a read error: a sequence one base away is far more abundant. In the same sample, other DNA sequences code for this CDR3. The rearrangement joins TRBV4-1 to TRBJ2-7, with D perhaps TRBD1 or TRBD2 (5 bases each). The V gene's germline CDR1 is MGHRA and CDR2 YSYEKL. The CDR3 runs 16 residues. V was cut by 0 bases and J by 6 bases, with 18 bases left in between. CDR3 in amino acids: CASSQDSRTQRGEQYF. The CDR3 region has the DNA TGCGCCAGCAGCCAAGACTCGAGGACGCAGAGGGGCGAGCAGTACTTC.

V usage is TRBV9 and J usage is TRBJ2-1; D perhaps matches TRBD2 (5 bases). In germline, CDR1 is SGDLS, CDR2 YYNGEE. CDR3 size: 15 residues. With 0 bases removed from V and 2 bases from J, the gap between germline ends came to 9 bases. The CDR3 loop reads CASSVATGTYNEQFF. The DNA of the CDR3 is TGTGCCAGCAGCGTAGCGACCGGGACCTACAATGAGCAGTTCTTC.

The V gene is TRBV28, the J gene TRBJ2-3, with a weak D call TRBD2 (5 bases). The CDR3 totals 12 residues. The V end lost 7 bases, the J end lost 4 bases, and 9 bases lay between the germline ends. Germline CDR1 MDHEN, CDR2 SYDVKM. The CDR3 bases are TGTGCCAGCACTAGTAGCGCAGATACGCAGTATTTT. It specifies CASTSSADTQYF. Supplemented by reference TRBV28 and TRBJ2-3, the full variable domain reads DVKVTQSSRYLVKRTGEKVFLECVQDMDHENMFWYRQDPGLGLRLIYFSYDVKMKEKGDIPEGYSVSREKKERFSLILESASTNQTSMYLCASTSSADTQYFGPGTRLTVL.

This clone was seen more than once but under ten times. This chain uses TRBV27 with TRBJ2-7; no clear D. Germline values: CDR1 MNHEY, CDR2 SMNVEV (reference sequence). With 2 bases removed from V and 0 bases from J, the gap between germline ends came to 8 bases. The CDR3 totals 14 residues. The CDR3 DNA reads as TGTGCCAGCAGTTTAGACTTAAACTCCTACGAGCAGTACTTC. As protein: CASSLDLNSYEQYF.

This clone was counted a few times. This chain joins TRBV18 and TRBJ1-5, with D tentatively TRBD1 (5 bases). Germline lookup yields CDR1 KGHSH and CDR2 LQKENI. Between the trimmed V and J ends, which lost 3 bases and 5 bases, there was a span of 5 bases. The CDR3 runs to 12 residues. The CDR3 here is CASSPTDQPQHF. The CDR3 DNA is TGTGCCAGCTCACCGACAGATCAGCCCCAGCATTTT.

This clone was counted a single time. J is TRBJ2-1 and V is TRBV5-1; D is perhaps TRBD1 or TRBD2 (5 bases each). Germline values: CDR1 SGHRS, CDR2 YFSETQ. The CDR3 contains 13 residues. Trimming removed 1 base at V and 9 bases at J, with 11 bases between. CDR3 amino acids: CASSLLWGREQFF. The DNA of the CDR3 is TGCGCCAGCAGCTTGTTGTGGGGACGTGAGCAGTTCTTC.

The gene calls are TRBV30 and TRBJ2-7, with 9 nucleotides matching TRBD1. Trimming took 3 bases from V and 1 from J; bases not matched to a gene: 10. Germline loops: CDR1 GTSNPN, CDR2 SVGIG (reference sequence). This CDR3 comprises 16 residues. The CDR3 here is CAWRTIGQGKSYEQYF. Written as DNA, the CDR3 is TGTGCCTGGAGAACCATAGGACAGGGGAAATCCTACGAGCAGTACTTC.

A remark on this clone: The germline gene is not matched at one end of the junction; a read error may be the cause. The chain joins TRBV28 to TRBJ2-2, with D perhaps matching TRBD2 (7 bases). Germline V lookup: CDR1 MDHEN, CDR2 SYDVKM. The CDR3 contains 16 residues. CDR3 in amino acids: CASSSGAGANTGELFF. The CDR3 DNA is TGTGCCAGCAGTTCCGGGGCGGGGGCGAATACCGGGGAGCTGTTTTTT.

This clone has ten or more counts. The V gene is TRBV7-2, the J gene TRBJ2-5; perhaps TRBD1 as D (6 bases). The DNA matches TRBJ2-7 better at its end, which makes the J call doubtful. CDR1 is SGHTA, CDR2 FQGNSA, per germline. CDR3 length equals 13 residues. Here the CDR3 reads CASSSQGAYEQYF. The CDR3 bases are TGTGCCAGCAGCTCACAGGGAGCCTACGAGCAGTACTTC.

The chain has TRBV6-6 and TRBJ1-1; 7 bases match TRBD1. Trimming took 6 bases from V and 0 from J; bases not matched to a gene: 4. The CDR3 is made up of 14 amino acids. Looked up from germline, CDR1 is MNHNY and CDR2 is SVGAGI (reference sequence). CDR3 in amino acids: CASRGQALNTEAFF. DNA for the CDR3: TGTGCCAGCAGAGGACAGGCCCTGAACACTGAAGCTTTCTTT.

This clone was seen a handful of times. This chain joins TRBV7-9 and TRBJ2-1; D might be TRBD2 (6 bases). Between the trimmed V and J ends, which lost 1 base and 15 bases, there was a span of 13 bases. The CDR3 extends over 12 amino acids. Germline values: CDR1 SEHNR, CDR2 FQNEAQ (reference sequence). As DNA, the CDR3 is TGTGCCAGCAGCTTAGGCGGGACTGGGGCGTTCTTC. It specifies CASSLGGTGAFF.

The CDR3 region is CASSKEETPTYEQYF. CDR3 sequence (DNA): TGTGCCAGCAGCAAAGAGGAGACACCTACCTACGAGCAGTACTTC. The gene calls are TRBV21-1 and TRBJ2-7. TRBV21-1 constitutes a pseudogene. The CDR3 is 15 residues long.

This sequence joins TRBV7-9 and TRBJ1-4, with 11 bases identical to TRBD1. The CDR3 has 15 amino acids. In germline, CDR1 is SEHNR, CDR2 FQNEAQ (reference sequence). V gave up 2 bases and J gave up 8 bases; unmatched junction bases: 4. The DNA for the CDR3 is TGTGCCAGCAGCTTAAGGGACAGGGGGGACGAAAAACTGTTTTTT. This sequence encodes CASSLRDRGDEKLFF.

Of note for this clone: A much larger clone lies one base from this, so it may be a read error. V gene TRBV28 combines with J gene TRBJ1-4; TRBD1 agrees at 9 bases. Germline loops: CDR1 MDHEN, CDR2 SYDVKM. The CDR3 consists of 15 residues. The CDR3 reads CASSPTGGTNEKLSF. In DNA, the CDR3 is TGTGCCAGCAGTCCGACAGGGGGAACTAATGAAAAACTGTCTTTT.

In this sample, this clone turned up once. The chain carries TRBV9 and TRBJ2-3; D is perhaps TRBD1 (5 bases). In germline, CDR1 is SGDLS, CDR2 YYNGEE. This CDR3 is built from 13 residues. V lost 8 bases and J lost 2, with 12 bases in between. CDR3 in DNA: TGTGCCAGTCGCCAGGGCCTCACAGATACGCAGTATTTT. The encoded protein is CASRQGLTDTQYF.